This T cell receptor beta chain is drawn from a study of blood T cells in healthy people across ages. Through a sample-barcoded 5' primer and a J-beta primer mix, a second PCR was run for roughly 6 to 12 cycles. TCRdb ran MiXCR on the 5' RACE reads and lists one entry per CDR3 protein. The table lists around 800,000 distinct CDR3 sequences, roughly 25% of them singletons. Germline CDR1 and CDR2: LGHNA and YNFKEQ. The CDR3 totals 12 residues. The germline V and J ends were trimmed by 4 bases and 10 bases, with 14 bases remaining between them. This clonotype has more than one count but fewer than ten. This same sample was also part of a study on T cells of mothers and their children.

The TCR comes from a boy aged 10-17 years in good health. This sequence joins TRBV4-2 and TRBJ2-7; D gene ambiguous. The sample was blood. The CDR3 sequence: CASSPPTSIQYF. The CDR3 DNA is TGTGCCAGCAGCCCCCCTACCTCGATTCAGTACTTC.